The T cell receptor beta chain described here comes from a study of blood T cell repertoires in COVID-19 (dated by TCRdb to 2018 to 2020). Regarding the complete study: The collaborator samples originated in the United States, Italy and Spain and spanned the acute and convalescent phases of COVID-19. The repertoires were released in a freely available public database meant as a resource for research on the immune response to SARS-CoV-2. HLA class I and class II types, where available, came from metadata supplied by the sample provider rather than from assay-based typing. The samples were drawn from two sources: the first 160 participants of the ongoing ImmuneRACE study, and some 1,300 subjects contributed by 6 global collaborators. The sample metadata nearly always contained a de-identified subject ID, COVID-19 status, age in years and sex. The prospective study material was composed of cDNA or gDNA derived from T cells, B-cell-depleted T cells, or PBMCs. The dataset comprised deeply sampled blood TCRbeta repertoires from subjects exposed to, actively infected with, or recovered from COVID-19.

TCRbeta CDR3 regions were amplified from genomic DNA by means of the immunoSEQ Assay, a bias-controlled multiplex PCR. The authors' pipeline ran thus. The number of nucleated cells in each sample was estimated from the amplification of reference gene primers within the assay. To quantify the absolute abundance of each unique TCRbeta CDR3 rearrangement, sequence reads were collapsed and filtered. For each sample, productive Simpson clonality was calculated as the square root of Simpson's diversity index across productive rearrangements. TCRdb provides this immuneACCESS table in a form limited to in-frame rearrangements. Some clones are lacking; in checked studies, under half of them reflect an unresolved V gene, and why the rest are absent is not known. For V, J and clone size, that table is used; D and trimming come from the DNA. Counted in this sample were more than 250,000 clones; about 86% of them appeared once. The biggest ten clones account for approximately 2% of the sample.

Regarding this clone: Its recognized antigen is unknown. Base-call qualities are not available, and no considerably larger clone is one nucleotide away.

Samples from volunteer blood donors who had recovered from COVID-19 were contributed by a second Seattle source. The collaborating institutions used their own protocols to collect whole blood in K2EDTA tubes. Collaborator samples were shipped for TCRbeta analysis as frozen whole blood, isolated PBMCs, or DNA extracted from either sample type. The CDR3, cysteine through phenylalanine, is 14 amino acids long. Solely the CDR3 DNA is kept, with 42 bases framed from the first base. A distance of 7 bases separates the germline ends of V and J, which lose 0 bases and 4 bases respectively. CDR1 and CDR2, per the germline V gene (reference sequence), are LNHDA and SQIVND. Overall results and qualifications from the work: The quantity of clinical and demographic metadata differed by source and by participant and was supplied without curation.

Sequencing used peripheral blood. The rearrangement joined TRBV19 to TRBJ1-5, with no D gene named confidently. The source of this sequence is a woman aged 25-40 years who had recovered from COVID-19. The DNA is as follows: TGTGCCAGTAGTATAGATAACAGAAATCAGCCCCAGCATTTT. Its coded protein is CASSIDNRNQPQHF.